These T cell receptor beta chains were read from a single sample in a study of cytomegalovirus exposure and HLA in healthy donors. The assay was immunoSEQ multiplex PCR, and TCRdb's table has in-frame clones only and misses some. The sample lists about 110,000 clones, roughly 74% occurring once. The sample consisted of PBMCs. Receptors originate from a woman aged 25 to 39 in good health and CMV-seronegative. CDR3s include the opening cysteine and the closing phenylalanine or tryptophan. The order of the fields is CDR3 DNA, CDR3 protein, D gene, J gene, clone size, V gene. D genes are given only for firm matches. Some rows mark clone size as missing; the rest say once, few, many or name a class of expanded clone.

cdr3_nt: TGTGCCAGCAGTTTATGGGGAGCCAATCAGCCCCAGCATTTT
cdr3_aa: CASSLWGANQPQHF
d_call: .
j_call: TRBJ1-5
clone_size: once
v_call: TRBV27

cdr3_nt: TGTGCCAGTAGTATCTCAGGTGGCGAGCAGTACTTC
cdr3_aa: CASSISGGEQYF
d_call: .
j_call: TRBJ2-7
clone_size: .
v_call: TRBV19

cdr3_nt: TGCGCCAGCAGCTGGTCCCCGGGACTAGCGTCCACAGATACGCAGTATTTT
cdr3_aa: CASSWSPGLASTDTQYF
d_call: TRBD2
j_call: TRBJ2-3
clone_size: .
v_call: TRBV5-1

cdr3_nt: TGCGCCAGCAGCCCGCAGGGCGGGAGGCTCACCTACGAGCAGTACTTC
cdr3_aa: CASSPQGGRLTYEQYF
d_call: TRBD2
j_call: TRBJ2-7
clone_size: .
v_call: TRBV5-1

cdr3_nt: TGCAGCGTCCCGTTATCTGGGGCCAACGTCCTGACTTTC
cdr3_aa: CSVPLSGANVLTF
d_call: .
j_call: TRBJ2-6
clone_size: .
v_call: TRBV29-1

cdr3_nt: TGTGCCAGCAGCTTCACACGGGGGTATGAACATACTGAAGCTTTCTTT
cdr3_aa: CASSFTRGYEHTEAFF
d_call: .
j_call: TRBJ1-1
clone_size: .
v_call: TRBV11-3

cdr3_nt: TGTGCCAGCAGCTCTTCGGGAGGACCCCCTAAGTATCACTTC
cdr3_aa: CASSSSGGPPKYHF
d_call: TRBD2
j_call: TRBJ2-7
clone_size: .
v_call: TRBV6-6

cdr3_nt: TGTGCCAGCAGCCCCACTAGGGGGACTGAAGCTTTCTTT
cdr3_aa: CASSPTRGTEAFF
d_call: .
j_call: TRBJ1-1
clone_size: .
v_call: TRBV11-3

cdr3_nt: TGTGCCAGCAGAAAGGCACAGGGGGCCGGCAATCAGCCCCAGCATTTT
cdr3_aa: CASRKAQGAGNQPQHF
d_call: TRBD1
j_call: TRBJ1-5
clone_size: .
v_call: TRBV6-6

cdr3_nt: TGTGCCAGCAGCCCGACAGGATACACGGCTGAAGCTTTCTTT
cdr3_aa: CASSPTGYTAEAFF
d_call: .
j_call: TRBJ1-1
clone_size: .
v_call: TRBV7-2